This is a list of T cell receptor beta chains from one sample in a study of metastatic and nonmetastatic thyroid tumors. TCRdb reprocessed the PCR reads via MiXCR. There are roughly 83,000 clones in the sample; about 16% occur only once, and just over 3.5% lies in the top ten. What was sequenced was blood. The receptors derive from a female donor with papillary thyroid cancer or a benign thyroid nodule (not recorded which). Some clones in this sample may be carry-over from other donors' samples. The CDR3 runs from the conserved cysteine through the conserved F or W. The D gene is left open where the match is weak. Clone sizes are given selectively: once, few, many, or a class where the clone is expanded.

V: TRBV19; size: many; D: .; J: TRBJ1-5; DNA: TGTGCCAGTAGTATGGAGGTAGGGACTCAGCCCCAGCATTTT; CDR3: CASSMEVGTQPQHF
V: TRBV12-3/TRBV12-4; size: many; D: TRBD1; J: TRBJ2-3; DNA: TGTGCCAGCAGCAGGGGGATTTCTAGCACAGATACGCAGTATTTT; CDR3: CASSRGISSTDTQYF
V: TRBV2; size: many; D: .; J: TRBJ2-7; DNA: TGTGCCAGCAGTGACAGGGATGAGCAGTACTTC; CDR3: CASSDRDEQYF
V: TRBV27; size: many; D: TRBD2; J: TRBJ2-7; DNA: TGTGCCAGCAGTTTGGGGGGGGGTGAGCAGTACTTC; CDR3: CASSLGGGEQYF
V: TRBV6-1; size: .; D: TRBD1; J: TRBJ1-2; DNA: TGTGCCAGCAGTTTTCAGACAGGGGTGGGGAGCTATGGCTACACCTTC; CDR3: CASSFQTGVGSYGYTF
V: TRBV20-1; size: many; D: .; J: TRBJ1-5; DNA: TGCAGTGCTAGAGTCGGACAGCTGAATCAGCCCCAGCATTTT; CDR3: CSARVGQLNQPQHF
V: TRBV27; size: many; D: .; J: TRBJ2-2; DNA: TGTGCCAGCAGTTACGCGGGTCCTACCGGGGAGCTGTTTTTT; CDR3: CASSYAGPTGELFF
V: TRBV4-1; size: many; D: TRBD1; J: TRBJ2-2; DNA: TGCGCCAGCAGCCAAGTCGTCGGACAGGGGTCCGGGGAGCTGTTTTTT; CDR3: CASSQVVGQGSGELFF
V: TRBV10-1; size: few; D: .; J: TRBJ2-7; DNA: TGCGCCAGCAGTGAGACGGATTCCTACGAGCAGTACTTC; CDR3: CASSETDSYEQYF
V: TRBV6-1; size: few; D: .; J: TRBJ2-7; DNA: TGTGCCAGCATGGCCCTGAGGGTCGCGGGTGAGCAGTACTTC; CDR3: CASMALRVAGEQYF
V: TRBV5-1; size: many; D: .; J: TRBJ2-3; DNA: TGCGCCAGCAGTTCCGCCTCGGCGGGCACAGATACGCAGTATTTT; CDR3: CASSSASAGTDTQYF
V: TRBV5-1; size: many; D: TRBD1; J: TRBJ2-5; DNA: TGCGCCAGCAGCTCAAGAGGGACAGGCCCGACAGAGACCCAGTACTTC; CDR3: CASSSRGTGPTETQYF
V: TRBV6-6; size: many; D: .; J: TRBJ1-5; DNA: TGTGCCAGCAGTTATACAGACAATCAGCCCCAGCATTTT; CDR3: CASSYTDNQPQHF
V: TRBV6-1; size: many; D: TRBD1; J: TRBJ2-7; DNA: TGTGCCAGCAGCTCGACAGGGAGCTCCTACGAGCAGTACTTC; CDR3: CASSSTGSSYEQYF
V: TRBV9; size: .; D: .; J: TRBJ2-3; DNA: TGTGCCAGCATCGTAGCTACAGATACGCAGTATTTT; CDR3: CASIVATDTQYF
V: TRBV29-1; size: many; D: TRBD1; J: TRBJ1-1; DNA: TGCAGCGTTAGTACAGGGGGGAGCACTGAAGCTTTCTTT; CDR3: CSVSTGGSTEAFF
V: TRBV4-2; size: many; D: TRBD1; J: TRBJ2-7; DNA: TGTGCCAGCAGCCAGTGGACAGGGCCCTACGAGCAGTACTTC; CDR3: CASSQWTGPYEQYF
V: TRBV3-1; size: many; D: TRBD1; J: TRBJ2-2; DNA: TGTGCCAGCAGCCGCGGGACAGGGGCCGGGGAGCTGTTTTTT; CDR3: CASSRGTGAGELFF
V: TRBV29-1; size: many; D: TRBD2; J: TRBJ2-1; DNA: TGCAGCGTGAAGACTAGCGGGGGGATTAGTAATGAGCAGTTCTTC; CDR3: CSVKTSGGISNEQFF
V: TRBV19; size: few; D: .; J: TRBJ2-7; DNA: TGTGCCAGTAGTCCCCCCGGCTACGAGCAGTACTTC; CDR3: CASSPPGYEQYF
V: TRBV6-1; size: .; D: .; J: TRBJ2-7; DNA: TGTGCCAGCGGGAAGTCAGGGTCATACGAGCAGTATTTC; CDR3: CASGKSGSYEQYF
V: TRBV10-3; size: many; D: .; J: TRBJ2-5; DNA: TGTGCCATCAGTGAGTCCCGGGGCAGGAGAAACGAAGAGACCCAGTACTTC; CDR3: CAISESRGRRNEETQYF
V: TRBV4-2; size: many; D: .; J: TRBJ2-3; DNA: TGTGCCAGCAGCCACTGGAGGGGAAAGGCCACAGATACGCAGTATTTT; CDR3: CASSHWRGKATDTQYF
V: TRBV6-5; size: many; D: TRBD1; J: TRBJ1-1; DNA: TGTGCCAGCAGTTACGGGGCAGGGGGCTGGACTGAAGCTTTCTTT; CDR3: CASSYGAGGWTEAFF
V: TRBV24-1; size: many; D: TRBD1; J: TRBJ2-5; DNA: TGTGCCACCAGTGACTACTGGACAGGGGAGACCCAGTACTTC; CDR3: CATSDYWTGETQYF
V: TRBV7-9; size: many; D: .; J: TRBJ1-2; DNA: TGTGCCAGCAGCCGCGGGAGTAACTATGGCTACACCTTC; CDR3: CASSRGSNYGYTF
V: TRBV20-1; size: many; D: TRBD2; J: TRBJ2-1; DNA: TGCAGTGCTAAAAGCGGGGACTCCTACAATGAGCAGTTCTTC; CDR3: CSAKSGDSYNEQFF
V: TRBV30; size: many; D: .; J: TRBJ1-1; DNA: TGTGCCTGGAGGGTTGGGGACACTGAAGCTTTCTTT; CDR3: CAWRVGDTEAFF
V: TRBV4-2; size: many; D: .; J: TRBJ2-7; DNA: TGTGCCAGCAGCCAGTATGGCGGGACAGCAAAATCGTGGGAGCAGTACTTC; CDR3: CASSQYGGTAKSWEQYF
V: TRBV7-9; size: many; D: TRBD2; J: TRBJ2-3; DNA: TGTGCCAGCAGCCCCTTGGGCGGGGGGGGCACAGATACGCAGTATTTT; CDR3: CASSPLGGGGTDTQYF
V: TRBV20-1; size: .; D: TRBD1; J: TRBJ1-3; DNA: TGCAGTGCTAACTATCTGACAGGGAATGGAAACACCATATATTTT; CDR3: CSANYLTGNGNTIYF
V: TRBV6-2/TRBV6-3; size: many; D: .; J: TRBJ1-2; DNA: TGTGCCGCGACGCCCACTCTACCGGACAGAGACTATGGCTACACCTTC; CDR3: CAATPTLPDRDYGYTF